The TCR beta chain under discussion was sequenced for a study of blood T cell repertoires in COVID-19 (dated by TCRdb to about 2020). Context from the whole study: Samples covering the acute and convalescent phases of COVID-19 were provided by collaborators in the United States, Italy and Spain. The material from the prospective study consisted of cDNA or gDNA derived from T cells, B-cell-depleted T cells, or PBMCs. Subjects who had been exposed to COVID-19, were actively infected with it, or had recovered from it provided the deeply sampled blood TCRbeta repertoires that made up the dataset. The repertoires were made available in a free public database intended to serve as a resource for research on the immune response to SARS-CoV-2. Samples were obtained from the ongoing ImmuneRACE study (first 160 participants) and from over a thousand subjects provided by 6 global collaborators. Nearly every sample came with metadata listing a de-identified subject ID, COVID-19 status, age in years and sex. Where available, HLA class I and class II types were obtained from metadata supplied by the sample provider rather than from assay-based typing. Summary of the overall study and its limitations: The quantity of clinical and demographic metadata differed by source and by participant and was supplied without curation.

The immunoSEQ Assay, a bias-controlled multiplex PCR, was used to amplify TCRbeta CDR3 regions from genomic DNA. The paper's data handling went like this. The number of nucleated cells in each sample was estimated by amplification of reference gene primers within the assay. To quantify the absolute abundance of each unique TCRbeta CDR3 rearrangement, sequence reads were collapsed and filtered. Productive Simpson clonality was computed per sample as the square root of Simpson's diversity index over productive rearrangements. Entries here come from immuneACCESS through TCRdb and include only in-frame sequences with V and J called. Some clones fail to appear in such tables; in the studies checked, an unresolved V gene covers under half of the shortfall, and the cause of the remainder is unknown. The V and J calls and clone size are taken from that table; D and trimming were inferred from the DNA. This sample is represented by about 120,000 clones; 85% to 90% of them were singletons. Jointly, the top ten make up roughly 6.7% of the sample.

As encoded in the germline V gene, CDR1 is MDHEN while CDR2 is SYDVKM. There are 18 amino acids in the CDR3, from cysteine to phenylalanine inclusive. This entry keeps only the CDR3 DNA: 54 bases, framed from base 1. From V the trimming removes 2 bases and from J it removes 5 bases, while the gene matches leave 14 bases of the junction unaccounted for. Whole blood was collected in K2EDTA tubes by collaborating institutions according to the institutions' own protocols. For TCRbeta analysis, collaborator samples were shipped as frozen whole blood, as isolated PBMCs, or as DNA extracted from either sample type. A word on this clone: Its cognate antigen has yet to be identified. No clone much larger than this one lies a single base away; base qualities are absent.

The sequencing input was peripheral blood. The chain was built from TRBV28 and TRBJ2-5; 10 bases in the junction line up with TRBD2. The receptor comes from a man older than 75 with active or convalescent COVID-19. The nucleotide sequence reads TGTGCCAGCAGTTTACCCTCGGTTAGCGGGGGGCCGTGGGAGACCCAGTACTTC. It translates as CASSLPSVSGGPWETQYF.